This T cell receptor beta chain emerged from a study of response to subunit inactivated influenza vaccine. Overall study results and limits: Researchers suggested that each seasonal influenza vaccination recruits few new T cells.

TCRdb re-called the RT-PCR reads with MiXCR, one entry per CDR3 protein. The data contain hundreds of thousands of distinct CDR3 sequences, roughly a fifth of them singletons. V dropped 5 bases and J dropped 7 bases, with 12 bases sitting between them. The CDR3 has 14 amino acids. The germline V gene has CDR1 SGHTA and CDR2 FQGNSA. This clonotype was picked up many times. Antigen specificity is unknown. Specimen: PBMCs from blood, collected 21 months after vaccination. The genes are TRBV7-2 and TRBJ1-6, with D maybe TRBD1 (5 bases). The TCR originated in a man between 50 and 69 years old who received an inactivated influenza vaccine. The CDR3 nucleotides read TGTGCCAGCAGCCAAACAGGAAACAATTCACCCCTCCACTTT. Translating gives CASSQTGNNSPLHF. The full variable domain, completed using reference TRBV7-2 and TRBJ1-6, is GAGVSQSPSNKVTEKGKDVELRCDPISGHTALYWYRQSLGQGLEFLIYFQGNSAPDKSGLPSDRFSAERTGGSVSTLTIQRTQQEDSAVYLCASSQTGNNSPLHFGNGTRLTVT.